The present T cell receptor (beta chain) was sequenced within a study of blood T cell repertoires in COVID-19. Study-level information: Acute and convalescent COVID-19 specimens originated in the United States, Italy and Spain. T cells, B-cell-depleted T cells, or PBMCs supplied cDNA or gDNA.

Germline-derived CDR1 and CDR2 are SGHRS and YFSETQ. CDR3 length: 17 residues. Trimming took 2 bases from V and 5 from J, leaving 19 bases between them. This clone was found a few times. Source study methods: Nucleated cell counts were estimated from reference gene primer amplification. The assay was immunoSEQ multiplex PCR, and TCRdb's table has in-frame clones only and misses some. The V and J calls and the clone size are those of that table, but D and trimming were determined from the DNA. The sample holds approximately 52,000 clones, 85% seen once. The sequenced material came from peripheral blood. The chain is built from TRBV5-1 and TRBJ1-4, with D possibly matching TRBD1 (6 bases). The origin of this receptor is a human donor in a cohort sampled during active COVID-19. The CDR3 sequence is CASSFGPRPQGNEKLFF. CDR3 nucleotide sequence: TGCGCCAGCAGCTTCGGTCCTAGGCCCCAGGGGAATGAAAAACTGTTTTTT.